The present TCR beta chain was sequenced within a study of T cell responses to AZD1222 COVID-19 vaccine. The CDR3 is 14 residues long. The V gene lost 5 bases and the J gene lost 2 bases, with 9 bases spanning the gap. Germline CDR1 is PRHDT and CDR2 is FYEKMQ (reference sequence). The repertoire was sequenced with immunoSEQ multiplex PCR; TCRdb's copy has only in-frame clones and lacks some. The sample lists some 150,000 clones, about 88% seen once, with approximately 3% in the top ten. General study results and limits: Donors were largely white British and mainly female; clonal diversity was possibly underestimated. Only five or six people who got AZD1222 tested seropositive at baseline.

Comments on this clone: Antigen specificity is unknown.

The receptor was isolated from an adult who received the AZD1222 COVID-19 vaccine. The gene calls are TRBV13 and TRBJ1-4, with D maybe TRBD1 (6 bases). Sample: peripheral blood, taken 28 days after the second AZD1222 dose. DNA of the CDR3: TGTGCCAGCAGCCCGGGGGCGACTAATGAAAAACTGTTTTTT. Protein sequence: CASSPGATNEKLFF.